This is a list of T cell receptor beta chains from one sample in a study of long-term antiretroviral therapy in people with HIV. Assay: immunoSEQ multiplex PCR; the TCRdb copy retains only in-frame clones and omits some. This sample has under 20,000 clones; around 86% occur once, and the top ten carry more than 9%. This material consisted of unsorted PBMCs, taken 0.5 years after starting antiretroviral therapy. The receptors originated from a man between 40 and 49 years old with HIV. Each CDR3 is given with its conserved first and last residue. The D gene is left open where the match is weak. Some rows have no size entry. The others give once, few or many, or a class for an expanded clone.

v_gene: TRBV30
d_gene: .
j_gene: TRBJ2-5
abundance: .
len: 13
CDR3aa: CAWSVQPQETQYF
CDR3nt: TGTGCCTGGAGTGTACAACCGCAAGAGACCCAGTACTTC

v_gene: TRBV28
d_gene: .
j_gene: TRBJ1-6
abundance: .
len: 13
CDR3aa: CASGYSYNSPLHF
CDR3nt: TGTGCCAGCGGGTACTCCTATAATTCACCCCTCCACTTT

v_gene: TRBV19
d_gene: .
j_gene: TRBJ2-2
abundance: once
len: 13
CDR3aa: CASSIWGTGELFF
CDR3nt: TGTGCCAGTAGTATTTGGGGCACCGGGGAGCTGTTTTTT

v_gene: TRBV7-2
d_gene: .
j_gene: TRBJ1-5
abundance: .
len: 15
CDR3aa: CASSNERQPNQPQHF
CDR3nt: TGTGCCAGCAGTAATGAACGACAGCCTAATCAGCCCCAGCATTTT

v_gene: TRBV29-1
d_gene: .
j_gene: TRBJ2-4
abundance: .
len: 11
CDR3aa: CSVGGLDIQYF
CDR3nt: TGCAGCGTTGGGGGTTTGGACATTCAGTACTTC

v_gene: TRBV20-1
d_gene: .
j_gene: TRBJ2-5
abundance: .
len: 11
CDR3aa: CSATSRETQYF
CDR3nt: TGCAGTGCTACTTCCCGAGAGACCCAGTACTTC

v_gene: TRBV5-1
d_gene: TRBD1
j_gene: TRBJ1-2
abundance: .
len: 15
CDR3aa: CASSSSGTGVYGYTF
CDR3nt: TGCGCCAGCAGCTCGTCCGGGACAGGAGTTTATGGCTACACCTTC

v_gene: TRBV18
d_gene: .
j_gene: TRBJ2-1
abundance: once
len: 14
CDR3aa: CASSRAGAYNEQFF
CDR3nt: TGTGCCAGCTCACGAGCAGGGGCCTACAATGAGCAGTTCTTC

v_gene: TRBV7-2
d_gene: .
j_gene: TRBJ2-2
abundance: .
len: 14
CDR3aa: CASSFEGNTGELFF
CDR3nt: TGTGCCAGCAGCTTCGAAGGGAACACCGGGGAGCTGTTTTTT

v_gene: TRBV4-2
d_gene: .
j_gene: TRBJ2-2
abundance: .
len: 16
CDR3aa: CASSPQQASNTGELFF
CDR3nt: TGTGCCAGCAGCCCTCAGCAGGCTTCAAACACCGGGGAGCTGTTTTTT

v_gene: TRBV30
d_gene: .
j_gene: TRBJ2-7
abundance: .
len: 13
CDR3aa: CAWSFGTSYEQYF
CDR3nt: TGTGCCTGGAGTTTCGGGACCTCCTACGAGCAGTACTTC

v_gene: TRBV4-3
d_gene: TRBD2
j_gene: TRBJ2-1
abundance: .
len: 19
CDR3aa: CASSQELAGGPGSYNEQFF
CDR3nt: TGCGCCAGCAGCCAAGAACTAGCGGGAGGGCCAGGGTCCTACAATGAGCAGTTCTTC

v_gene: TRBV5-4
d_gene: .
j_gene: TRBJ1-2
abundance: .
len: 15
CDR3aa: CASSLIETNGYGYTF
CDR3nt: TGTGCCAGCAGCTTGATCGAAACCAATGGCTATGGCTACACCTTC

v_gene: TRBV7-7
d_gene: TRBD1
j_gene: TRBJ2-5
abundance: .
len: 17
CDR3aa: CASSLAPTGGWEETQYF
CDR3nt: TGTGCTAGCAGCTTAGCGCCGACAGGGGGATGGGAAGAGACCCAGTACTTC

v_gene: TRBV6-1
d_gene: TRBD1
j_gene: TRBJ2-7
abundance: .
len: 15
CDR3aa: CASSTRDRGRDEQYF
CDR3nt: TGTGCCAGCAGTACCCGAGACAGGGGACGGGACGAGCAGTACTTC

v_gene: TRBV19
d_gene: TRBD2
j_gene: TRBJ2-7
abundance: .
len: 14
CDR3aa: CASSSGLATYEQYF
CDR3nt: TGTGCCAGTAGTTCGGGACTAGCGACCTACGAGCAGTACTTC

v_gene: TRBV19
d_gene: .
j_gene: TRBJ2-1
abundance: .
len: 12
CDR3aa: CASSHRYDEQFF
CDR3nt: TGTGCCAGTAGTCATAGGTACGATGAGCAGTTCTTC

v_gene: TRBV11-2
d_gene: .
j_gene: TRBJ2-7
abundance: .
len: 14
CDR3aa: CASTPGSSSYEQYF
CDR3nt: TGTGCCAGCACCCCCGGGTCATCCTCCTACGAGCAGTACTTC

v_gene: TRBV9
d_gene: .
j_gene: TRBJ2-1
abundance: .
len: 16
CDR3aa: CASSVEDRPSYNEQFF
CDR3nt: TGTGCCAGCAGCGTAGAGGACAGACCCTCCTACAATGAGCAGTTCTTC

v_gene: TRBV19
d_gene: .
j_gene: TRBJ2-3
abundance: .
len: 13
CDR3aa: CASRAGVADTQYF
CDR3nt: TGTGCCAGTAGGGCAGGGGTGGCAGATACGCAGTATTTT

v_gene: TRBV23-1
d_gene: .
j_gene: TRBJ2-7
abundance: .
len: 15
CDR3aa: CASSLEDYPGYEQYF
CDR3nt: TGCGCCAGCAGCCTGGAGGACTACCCCGGCTACGAGCAGTACTTC

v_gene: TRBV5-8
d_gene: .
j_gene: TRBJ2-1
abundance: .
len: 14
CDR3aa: CASDLRGRGNEQFF
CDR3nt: TGTGCCAGCGACCTTAGGGGGAGGGGCAATGAGCAGTTCTTC

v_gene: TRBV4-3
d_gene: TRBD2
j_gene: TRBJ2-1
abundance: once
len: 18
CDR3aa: CASSQARSLSGVRNEQFF
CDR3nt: TGCGCCAGCAGCCAAGCCCGCTCACTTAGCGGGGTGAGGAATGAGCAGTTCTTC

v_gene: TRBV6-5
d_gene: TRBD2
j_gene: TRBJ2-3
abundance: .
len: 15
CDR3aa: CASSYRTSDADTQYF
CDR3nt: TGTGCCAGCAGTTACAGGACTAGTGACGCAGATACGCAGTATTTT